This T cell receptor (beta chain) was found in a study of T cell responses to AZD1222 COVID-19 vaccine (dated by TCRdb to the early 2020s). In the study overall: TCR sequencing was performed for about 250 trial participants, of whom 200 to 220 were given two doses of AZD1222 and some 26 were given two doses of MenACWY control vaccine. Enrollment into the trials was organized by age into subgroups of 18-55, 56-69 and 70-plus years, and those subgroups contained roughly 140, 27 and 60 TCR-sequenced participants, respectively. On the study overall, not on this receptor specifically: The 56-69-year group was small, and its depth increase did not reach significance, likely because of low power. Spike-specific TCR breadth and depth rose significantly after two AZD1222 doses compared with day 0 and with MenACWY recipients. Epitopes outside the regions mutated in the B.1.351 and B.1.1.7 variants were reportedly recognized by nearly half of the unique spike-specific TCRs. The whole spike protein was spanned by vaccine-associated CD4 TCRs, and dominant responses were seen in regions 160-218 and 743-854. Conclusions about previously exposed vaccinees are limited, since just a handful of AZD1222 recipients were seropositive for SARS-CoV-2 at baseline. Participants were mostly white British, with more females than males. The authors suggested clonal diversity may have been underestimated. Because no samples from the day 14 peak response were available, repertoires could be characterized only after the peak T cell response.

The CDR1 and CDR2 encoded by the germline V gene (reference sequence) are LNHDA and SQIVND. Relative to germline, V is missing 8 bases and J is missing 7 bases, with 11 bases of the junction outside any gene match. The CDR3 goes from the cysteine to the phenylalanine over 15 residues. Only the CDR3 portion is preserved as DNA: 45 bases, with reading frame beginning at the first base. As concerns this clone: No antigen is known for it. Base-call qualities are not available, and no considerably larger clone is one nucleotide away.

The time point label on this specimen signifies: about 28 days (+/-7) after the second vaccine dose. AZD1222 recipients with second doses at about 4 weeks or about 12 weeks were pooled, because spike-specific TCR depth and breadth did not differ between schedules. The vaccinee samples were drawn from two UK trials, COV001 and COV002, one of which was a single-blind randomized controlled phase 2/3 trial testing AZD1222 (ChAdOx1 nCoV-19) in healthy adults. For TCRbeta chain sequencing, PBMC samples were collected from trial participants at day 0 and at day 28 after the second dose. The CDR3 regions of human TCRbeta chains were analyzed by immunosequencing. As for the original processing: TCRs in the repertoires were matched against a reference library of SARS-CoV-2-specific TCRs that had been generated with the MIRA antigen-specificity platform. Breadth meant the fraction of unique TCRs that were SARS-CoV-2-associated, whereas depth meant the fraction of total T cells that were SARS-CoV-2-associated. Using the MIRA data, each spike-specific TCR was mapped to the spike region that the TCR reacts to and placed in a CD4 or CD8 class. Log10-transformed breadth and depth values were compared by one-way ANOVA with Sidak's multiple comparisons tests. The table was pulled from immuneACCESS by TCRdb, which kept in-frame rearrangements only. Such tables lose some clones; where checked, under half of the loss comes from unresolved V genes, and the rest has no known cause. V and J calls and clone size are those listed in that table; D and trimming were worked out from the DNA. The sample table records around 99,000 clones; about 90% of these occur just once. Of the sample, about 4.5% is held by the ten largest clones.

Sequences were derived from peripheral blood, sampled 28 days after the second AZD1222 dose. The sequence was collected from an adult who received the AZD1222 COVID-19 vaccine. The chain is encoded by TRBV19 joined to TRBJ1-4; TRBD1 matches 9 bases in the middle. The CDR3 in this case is CASDQAGTGSEKLFF. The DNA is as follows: TGTGCCAGTGACCAAGCCGGGACAGGGAGTGAAAAACTGTTTTTT.